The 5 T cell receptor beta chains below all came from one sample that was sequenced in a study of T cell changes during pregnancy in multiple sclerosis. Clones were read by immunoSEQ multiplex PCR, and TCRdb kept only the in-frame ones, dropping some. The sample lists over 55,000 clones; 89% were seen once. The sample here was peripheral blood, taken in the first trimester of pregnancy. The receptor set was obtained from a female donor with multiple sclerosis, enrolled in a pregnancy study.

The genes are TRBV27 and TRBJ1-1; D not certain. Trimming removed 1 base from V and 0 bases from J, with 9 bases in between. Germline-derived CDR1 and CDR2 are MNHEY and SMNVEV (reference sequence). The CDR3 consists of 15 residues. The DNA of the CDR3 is TGTGCCAGCAGTTTATGGCCGGGGATGAACACTGAAGCTTTCTTT. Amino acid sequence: CASSLWPGMNTEAFF.

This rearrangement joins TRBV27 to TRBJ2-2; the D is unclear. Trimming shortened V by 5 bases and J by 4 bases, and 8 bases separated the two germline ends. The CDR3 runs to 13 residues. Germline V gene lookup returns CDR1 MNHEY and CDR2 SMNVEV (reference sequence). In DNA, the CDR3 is TGTGCCAGCAGTATATTTAGCACCGGGGAGCTGTTTTTT. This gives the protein CASSIFSTGELFF.

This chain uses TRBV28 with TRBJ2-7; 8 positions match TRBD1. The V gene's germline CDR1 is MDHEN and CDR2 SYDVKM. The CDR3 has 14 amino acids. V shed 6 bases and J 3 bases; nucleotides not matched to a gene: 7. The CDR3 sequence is CASRDGQGVYEQYF. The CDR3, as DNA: TGTGCCAGCAGGGATGGACAGGGAGTCTACGAGCAGTACTTC.

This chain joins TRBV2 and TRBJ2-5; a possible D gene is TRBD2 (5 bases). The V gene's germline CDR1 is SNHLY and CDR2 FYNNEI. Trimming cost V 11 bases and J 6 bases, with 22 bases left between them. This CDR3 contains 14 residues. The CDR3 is CACSSGSSGQTQYF. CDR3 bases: TGTGCCTGTTCCTCGGGGTCTTCCGGACAGACCCAGTACTTC.

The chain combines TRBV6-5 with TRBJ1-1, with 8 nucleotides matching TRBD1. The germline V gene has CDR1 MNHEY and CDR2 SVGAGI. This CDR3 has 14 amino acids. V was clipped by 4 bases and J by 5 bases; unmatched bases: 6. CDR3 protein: CASSLSGGETEAFF. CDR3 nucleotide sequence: TGTGCCAGCAGTTTGTCAGGGGGCGAAACTGAAGCTTTCTTT.